This record concerns one T cell receptor beta chain sequence. This entry comes from a study of blood T cell repertoires in COVID-19. For the study at large: The United States, Italy and Spain supplied acute and convalescent COVID-19 samples.

The table came from immunoSEQ multiplex PCR; TCRdb's copy has only in-frame clones and leaves some out. The profile shows about 170,000 clones, about 88% of them singletons. V dropped 5 bases and J dropped 1 base, with 11 bases sitting between them. Germline-derived CDR1 and CDR2 are SEHNR and FQNEAQ (reference sequence). The CDR3 spans 14 residues. This sequence joins TRBV7-9 and TRBJ1-1; D is unclear. The source material was peripheral blood. This clonotype was sampled from a woman aged 80 or older with COVID-19, enrolled during active disease. The CDR3 coding sequence is TGTGCCAGCAGCCCCACCCCAGAGAACACTGAAGCTTTCTTT. Its translation is CASSPTPENTEAFF.